A single sample is the source of the 14 T cell receptor beta chains below, sequenced in a study of shared clonotypes between healthy human individuals. Sequencing used immunoSEQ multiplex PCR; TCRdb keeps in-frame clones, though not all of them. In the table there are 850,000 to 1,100,000 clones, roughly 80% of which are singletons. Sequencing was carried out using memory CD4+ T cells from PBMCs. Noted subset: CD45RA-negative fraction. The receptors come from a man younger than 35 in good health. Some clones in this sample may be carry-over from other donors' samples.

J is TRBJ2-6 and V is TRBV5-5; 8 nucleotides align to TRBD2. Germline lookup yields CDR1 SGHKS and CDR2 YYEKEE (reference sequence). The trim removed 3 bases at V and 2 bases at J, leaving 4 bases unmatched. The CDR3 sequence is 16 residues long. Here the CDR3 DNA reads TGTGCCAGCAGCTGGGCGGGAGGCCCTGGGGCCAACGTCCTGACTTTC. Translating gives CASSWAGGPGANVLTF.

The chain joins TRBV5-1 to TRBJ2-5; D is unclear. The CDR3 extends over 14 amino acids. CDR1 SGHRS and CDR2 YFSETQ come from the germline V gene. The V end lost 1 base, the J end lost 0 bases, and 7 bases lay between the germline ends. CDR3 region: CASSLHRDQETQYF. The CDR3 coding sequence is TGCGCCAGCAGCTTGCACCGGGACCAAGAGACCCAGTACTTC.

The chain uses TRBV9 and TRBJ1-2, with D perhaps TRBD1 (6 bases). V lost 0 bases, J lost 4 bases, and 13 bases lay in between. The CDR3 sequence is 15 residues long. Germline CDR1 is SGDLS and CDR2 is YYNGEE. The CDR3, as DNA: TGTGCCAGCAGCGTAGAAGGGGGGAGAAGCTATGGCTACACCTTC. Translation: CASSVEGGRSYGYTF.

In the case of this clone: The sample holds other DNA sequences that translate to the same CDR3. The rearrangement uses TRBV28 and TRBJ1-5, with D possibly matching TRBD1 (5 bases). CDR1 MDHEN and CDR2 SYDVKM come from the germline V gene. The CDR3 extends over 15 amino acids. Trimming left V 3 bases short and J 0 bases short, with 9 bases between. The CDR3 loop is CASSLGGASNQPQHF. The CDR3 DNA is TGTGCCAGCAGTTTGGGCGGGGCTAGCAATCAGCCCCAGCATTTT.

The chain carries TRBV6-1 and TRBJ1-1; no clear D. V lost 9 bases to trimming and J lost 0 bases, with 8 bases between them. The CDR3 runs 12 residues. Germline V CDR1 and CDR2: MNHNS, SASEGT. CDR3 coding DNA: TGTGCCAGTGCCCGGATGAACACTGAAGCTTTCTTT. This sequence encodes CASARMNTEAFF.

This chain connects TRBV9 to TRBJ2-5, with a tentative D call TRBD2 (5 bases). In germline, CDR1 is SGDLS, CDR2 YYNGEE. This CDR3 region has 14 residues. V was clipped by 4 bases and J by 5 bases, with 15 bases between them. CDR3 nucleotides: TGTGCCAGCAGCCCGGACTGGGGTTTTGAGACCCAGTACTTC. It yields the protein CASSPDWGFETQYF.

This clone showed up just once. The chain links TRBV28 to TRBJ1-4; TRBD1 is a possible D gene (5 bases). Germline CDR1 reads MDHEN; CDR2 reads SYDVKM. This CDR3 comprises 15 residues. Trimming took 3 bases from V and 8 from J, leaving 16 bases between them. The CDR3 spells CASSFLVGGDEKLFF. The DNA for the CDR3 is TGTGCCAGCAGTTTTTTAGTCGGGGGGGACGAAAAACTGTTTTTT.

Remarks on this clone: Other DNA sequences of this sample code for an identical CDR3. The chain joins TRBV30 to TRBJ1-1, with 7 bases that match TRBD1. Germline values: CDR1 GTSNPN, CDR2 SVGIG (reference sequence). The CDR3 covers 13 residues. V shed 1 base, J shed 5 bases, and the junction held 4 bases outside the gene matches. CDR3 sequence reads: CAWSEGARTEAFF. As DNA, the CDR3 is TGTGCCTGGAGTGAGGGGGCGAGGACTGAAGCTTTCTTT. The full variable domain, in which reference TRBV30 and TRBJ1-1 provide the parts outside the CDR3, is SQTIHQWPATLVQPVGSPLSLECTVEGTSNPNLYWYRQAAGRGLQLLFYSVGIGQISSEVPQNLSASRPQDRQFILSSKKLLLSDSGFYLCAWSEGARTEAFFGQGTRLTVV.

This clone was observed a single time. The chain links TRBV11-3 to TRBJ2-6; D is possibly TRBD1 (5 bases). The CDR3 loop spans 15 amino acids. V lost 5 bases to trimming and J lost 1 base, with 9 bases between them. The germline gives CDR1 SGHNT, CDR2 YENEEA. CDR3 region: CASSPAGSGANVLTF. As DNA, the CDR3 is TGTGCCAGCAGCCCCGCAGGGTCTGGGGCCAACGTCCTGACTTTC.

The gene calls are TRBV4-1 and TRBJ2-2, with TRBD1 matching over 7 bases. Germline V lookup: CDR1 MGHRA, CDR2 YSYEKL. The CDR3 consists of 16 residues. The V segment lost 4 bases and the J segment 7 bases; nucleotides outside the gene matches: 12. In DNA, the CDR3 is TGCGCCAGCAGCCCCCCGACAGGGACGTTGCGCGGGGAGCTGTTTTTT. This translates into CASSPPTGTLRGELFF.

For this clone: At the DNA level, this CDR3 is encoded by other sequences in the same sample as well. The chain combines TRBV5-1 with TRBJ2-5; TRBD1 aligns across 7 bases. The CDR3 sequence is 14 residues long. J gave up 1 base and V 3 bases, and 3 bases lay outside the gene matches. Per the germline V gene, CDR1 is SGHRS and CDR2 is YFSETQ. The CDR3 region is CASSSRQGQETQYF. The CDR3 nucleotides are TGCGCCAGCAGCTCTAGACAGGGCCAAGAGACCCAGTACTTC. Filled out from reference TRBV5-1 and TRBJ2-5, the complete variable domain reads KAGVTQTPRYLIKTRGQQVTLSCSPISGHRSVSWYQQTPGQGLQFLFEYFSETQRNKGNFPGRFSGRQFSNSRSEMNVSTLELGDSALYLCASSSRQGQETQYFGPGTRLLVL.

The genes are TRBV5-6 and TRBJ2-7; D is possibly TRBD1 or TRBD2 (5 bases each). Looked up from germline, CDR1 is SGHDT and CDR2 is YYEEEE. The CDR3 covers 13 residues. Trimming shortened V by 4 bases and J by 0 bases, and 8 bases separated the two germline ends. The CDR3 region has the DNA TGTGCCAGCAGCGGGGGTCGCTCCTACGAGCAGTACTTC. It specifies CASSGGRSYEQYF.

This clone showed up just once. V and J are TRBV7-8 and TRBJ1-2, with D possibly being TRBD1 (6 bases). Germline assignment: CDR1 SGHVS and CDR2 FQNEAQ. V dropped 6 bases and J dropped 7 bases, with 18 bases sitting between them. The CDR3 runs 14 residues. CDR3 in DNA: TGTGCCAGCAGACCTGGGCCTAGGGGGTCTGGCTACACCTTC. As protein: CASRPGPRGSGYTF.

This chain connects TRBV5-1 to TRBJ1-1, with D maybe TRBD1 (5 bases). Germline CDR1 and CDR2: SGHRS and YFSETQ. The CDR3 loop spans 15 amino acids. V was shortened by 5 bases and J by 3 bases, with 17 bases between the two germline ends. The CDR3 nucleotides read TGCGCCAGCAGGGTCGATAAGGGACCTTACACTGAAGCTTTCTTT. Protein product: CASRVDKGPYTEAFF. Filled out from reference TRBV5-1 and TRBJ1-1, the complete variable domain reads KAGVTQTPRYLIKTRGQQVTLSCSPISGHRSVSWYQQTPGQGLQFLFEYFSETQRNKGNFPGRFSGRQFSNSRSEMNVSTLELGDSALYLCASRVDKGPYTEAFFGQGTRLTVV.